What follows is one TCR beta chain and its context. The data originate from a study of T cell responses to AZD1222 COVID-19 vaccine. CDR1 is SNHLY and CDR2 is FYNNEI in the germline V gene. Trimming took 5 bases from V and 0 from J, leaving 10 bases between them. This CDR3 contains 14 residues. This table comes from immunoSEQ multiplex PCR, and its TCRdb copy is limited to in-frame clones, with some not included. The table includes 120,000 to 150,000 clones, about nine tenths detected once. The sequencing here drew on peripheral blood, taken on day 0 of AZD1222 vaccination. This chain joins TRBV2 and TRBJ1-1, with D perhaps matching TRBD1 (6 bases). The clonotype was recovered from an adult in good health. Written as DNA, the CDR3 is TGTGCCAGCAGTTTCGGACAGTTGAACACTGAAGCTTTCTTT. It encodes CASSFGQLNTEAFF. Full variable domain (rest looked up from reference TRBV2 and TRBJ1-1): EPEVTQTPSHQVTQMGQEVILRCVPISNHLYFYWYRQILGQKVEFLVSFYNNEISEKSEIFDDQFSVERPDGSNFTLKIRSTKLEDSAMYFCASSFGQLNTEAFFGQGTRLTVV.